These 23 T cell receptor beta chains were all obtained from the same sample, sequenced in a study of T cell responses to AZD1222 COVID-19 vaccine. Assay: immunoSEQ multiplex PCR; the TCRdb copy retains only in-frame clones and omits some. This table has 100,000 to 150,000 clones, around nine tenths appearing once. The sample in question was peripheral blood, obtained on day 0 of AZD1222 vaccination. The receptor set was obtained from an adult in good health.

As for this clone: This sample includes further DNA sequences coding for the same CDR3. The rearrangement uses TRBV18 and TRBJ2-7; 13 positions match TRBD2. Per the germline V gene, CDR1 is KGHSH and CDR2 is LQKENI. Trimming removed 3 bases from V and 7 bases from J; junction bases left unmatched: 6. This CDR3 has 15 residues. CDR3 coding DNA: TGTGCCAGCTCACCCGGACTAGCGGGAGTCGGGGAGCAGTACTTC. This sequence encodes CASSPGLAGVGEQYF.

This rearrangement joins TRBV9 to TRBJ1-5, with 8 bases matching TRBD1. The V gene's germline CDR1 is SGDLS and CDR2 YYNGEE. The CDR3 covers 15 residues. J gave up 1 base and V 3 bases, and 3 bases lay outside the gene matches. CDR3 sequence: CASSGGTGSNQPQHF. The DNA of the CDR3 is TGTGCCAGCAGCGGAGGGACAGGAAGCAATCAGCCCCAGCATTTT.

V usage is TRBV5-4 and J usage is TRBJ2-7; TRBD2 matches 9 bases. Germline V gene lookup returns CDR1 SGHNT and CDR2 YYREEE (reference sequence). This CDR3 spans 13 amino acids. Germline trimming cut 2 bases from V and 5 bases from J; bases unmatched to any gene: 2. The CDR3 nucleotides are TGTGCCAGCAGCTTCCAGCGGGAGGACGAGCAGTACTTC. Translated: CASSFQREDEQYF.

In its sample, this clone was seen once. The gene calls are TRBV6-5 and TRBJ1-2, with D unclear. CDR1 MNHEY and CDR2 SVGAGI come from the germline V gene. The CDR3 totals 13 residues. Trimming cost V 6 bases and J 9 bases, with 17 bases left between them. Here the CDR3 reads CASSPTGPPSYTF. The CDR3 region has the DNA TGTGCCAGCAGCCCGACCGGGCCCCCGAGCTACACCTTC.

The count of this clone is one. The genes are TRBV19 and TRBJ1-2; D ambiguous. V lost 10 bases, J lost 8 bases, and 26 bases lay in between. This CDR3 spans 15 amino acids. Germline-derived CDR1 and CDR2 are LNHDA and SQIVND (reference sequence). CDR3 DNA sequence: TGTGCCACCTTCTCCCCAGTCGTTACCCGGAGCGGCTACACCTTC. The encoded protein is CATFSPVVTRSGYTF.

This clone was found once. The CDR3 DNA reads as TGCGCCAGCAGCAGGGGACAGATGAACACTGAAGCTTTCTTT. Protein: CASSRGQMNTEAFF. The chain carries TRBV5-1 and TRBJ1-1; 7 bases map to TRBD1. The junction had 3 bases not matched to a gene; V was cut back by 4 bases and J by 0 bases. Germline V gives CDR1 SGHRS, CDR2 YFSETQ. The CDR3 runs 14 residues. Full variable domain (outside the CDR3, taken from reference TRBV5-1 and TRBJ1-1): KAGVTQTPRYLIKTRGQQVTLSCSPISGHRSVSWYQQTPGQGLQFLFEYFSETQRNKGNFPGRFSGRQFSNSRSEMNVSTLELGDSALYLCASSRGQMNTEAFFGQGTRLTVV.

The rearrangement links TRBV6-1 to TRBJ2-7, with 8 bases that match TRBD2. CDR1 is MNHNS and CDR2 is SASEGT in the germline V gene. The trim removed 1 base at V and 3 bases at J, leaving 8 bases unmatched. This CDR3 region has 16 residues. In nucleotides, the CDR3 is TGTGCCAGCAGTGAAGAAGGTTGGCTAGCGGGCTACGAGCAGTACTTC. This sequence encodes CASSEEGWLAGYEQYF.

This clone appeared once. The CDR3 DNA reads as TGTGCCAGCAGTTACCGGGGGTACTGGTACGAGCAGTACTTC. It codes for CASSYRGYWYEQYF. V and J are TRBV6-2 or TRBV6-3 and TRBJ2-7; tentative D call: TRBD2 (6 bases). The CDR3 extends over 14 amino acids. Germline V gene sequence: CDR1 MNHEY, CDR2 SVGEGT. Trimming stripped 2 bases from V and 4 bases from J, with 12 bases between.

The chain recombines TRBV11-2 with TRBJ1-1; D gene unclear. Trimming pared 2 bases from V and 0 bases from J, leaving 16 bases between. The germline gives CDR1 SGHAT, CDR2 FQNNGV. The CDR3 contains 17 residues. The CDR3 DNA sequence: TGTGCCAGCAGCTTAAATGGTGGTTTGCTGGTGAACACTGAAGCTTTCTTT. Protein sequence: CASSLNGGLLVNTEAFF.

The J gene is TRBJ2-6, the V gene TRBV5-1; D not certain. The CDR3 spans 16 residues. CDR1 is SGHRS and CDR2 is YFSETQ in the germline V gene. Trimming stripped 4 bases from V and 2 bases from J, with 13 bases between. The CDR3 DNA is TGCGCCAGCAGCCCGGCCACAGTGCCTGGGGCCAACGTCCTGACTTTC. Amino acid sequence: CASSPATVPGANVLTF. The full variable domain, with the rest looked up from reference TRBV5-1 and TRBJ2-6, is KAGVTQTPRYLIKTRGQQVTLSCSPISGHRSVSWYQQTPGQGLQFLFEYFSETQRNKGNFPGRFSGRQFSNSRSEMNVSTLELGDSALYLCASSPATVPGANVLTFGAGSRLTVL.

The chain combines TRBV3-1 (or the pseudogene TRBV3-2) with TRBJ1-1, with TRBD1 matching over 9 bases. V trimming: 5 bases; J trimming: 4 bases; junction bases outside the gene matches: 2. This CDR3 region has 13 residues. Germline loops: CDR1 LGHDT, CDR2 YNNKEL (reference sequence). As DNA, the CDR3 is TGTGCCAGCAGCTCGACAGGGGGCACTGAAGCTTTCTTT. Its protein product is CASSSTGGTEAFF.

This clone was observed once. V and J are TRBV4-3 and TRBJ2-1, with TRBD2 matching over 9 bases. This CDR3 has 18 residues. From germline, CDR1 is LGHNA and CDR2 YSLEER. The J segment lost 4 bases and the V segment lost 0 bases, leaving 10 bases of the junction unmatched. The CDR3 protein is CASSQDGARTSAYNEQFF. DNA for the CDR3: TGCGCCAGCAGCCAAGATGGAGCACGGACTAGCGCTTACAATGAGCAGTTCTTC.

The chain has TRBV19 and TRBJ2-3, with D perhaps TRBD2 (6 bases). The CDR3 runs 16 residues. Germline V CDR1 and CDR2: LNHDA, SQIVND (reference sequence). Trimming took off 11 bases at V and 1 base at J, with 22 bases between the two ends. CDR3 in DNA: TGTGCCCCCCCGAGGCGAGGGAGGACCGGCACAGATACGCAGTATTTT. Amino acids: CAPPRRGRTGTDTQYF. Filled out from reference TRBV19 and TRBJ2-3, the complete variable domain reads DGGITQSPKYLFRKEGQNVTLSCEQNLNHDAMYWYRQDPGQGLRLIYYSQIVNDFQKGDIAEGYSVSREKKESFPLTVTSAQKNPTAFYLCAPPRRGRTGTDTQYFGPGTRLTVL.

J is TRBJ2-7 and V is TRBV10-3, with 7 bases lining up with TRBD2. The J segment lost 3 bases and the V segment lost 0 bases, leaving 17 bases of the junction unmatched. Germline V CDR1 and CDR2: ENHRY, SYGVKD. This CDR3 contains 19 residues. For the CDR3, the DNA is TGTGCCATCAGTGAGTCCCCCCCAACGGGTCGGGACTACGTCTACGAGCAGTACTTC. This encodes CAISESPPTGRDYVYEQYF.

Only one count was recorded for this clone. V and J are TRBV7-3 and TRBJ2-1; D uncertain. V was cut by 3 bases and J by 2 bases, with 11 bases left in between. Looked up from germline, CDR1 is SGHTA and CDR2 is FQGTGA. The CDR3 consists of 15 residues. Here the CDR3 reads CASSFDGRAYNEQFF. CDR3 bases: TGTGCCAGCAGCTTTGACGGGCGAGCCTACAATGAGCAGTTCTTC.

The J gene is TRBJ1-1, the V gene TRBV5-1; D is unclear. Trimming took 0 bases from V and 0 from J, leaving 6 bases between them. The CDR3 sequence is 14 residues long. CDR1 and CDR2 (germline): SGHRS, YFSETQ. The CDR3 here is CASSLDALNTEAFF. CDR3 nucleotides: TGCGCCAGCAGCTTGGACGCCCTGAACACTGAAGCTTTCTTT. Supplemented by reference TRBV5-1 and TRBJ1-1, the full variable domain reads KAGVTQTPRYLIKTRGQQVTLSCSPISGHRSVSWYQQTPGQGLQFLFEYFSETQRNKGNFPGRFSGRQFSNSRSEMNVSTLELGDSALYLCASSLDALNTEAFFGQGTRLTVV.

V and J are TRBV3-1 (or the pseudogene TRBV3-2) and TRBJ2-7, with 8 bases identical to TRBD2. Germline lookup yields CDR1 LGHDT and CDR2 YNNKEL (reference sequence). The CDR3 sequence is 19 residues long. The junction had 20 bases not matched to a gene; V was cut back by 4 bases and J by 3 bases. The chain's CDR3 is CASSPRASGSRSFRYEQYF. CDR3 nucleotides: TGTGCCAGCAGCCCTCGGGCTAGCGGGTCCAGGTCTTTCCGCTACGAGCAGTACTTC.

The rearrangement joins TRBV4-1 to TRBJ2-7, with 11 bases lining up with TRBD2. Germline values: CDR1 MGHRA, CDR2 YSYEKL. This CDR3 is built from 17 residues. V lost 0 bases to trimming and J lost 3 bases; unmatched junction nucleotides: 7. CDR3 loop: CASSQERGLAGGYEQYF. DNA for the CDR3: TGCGCCAGCAGCCAAGAAAGAGGGCTAGCGGGAGGCTACGAGCAGTACTTC.

This chain uses TRBV28 with TRBJ1-1; perhaps TRBD1 as D (6 bases). V was pared by 5 bases and J by 3 bases, with 28 bases between. Per the germline V gene, CDR1 is MDHEN and CDR2 is SYDVKM. The CDR3 runs to 19 residues. The CDR3 here is CASSTLPRDVWGADTEAFF. The CDR3 coding sequence is TGTGCCAGCAGTACATTACCACGTGATGTTTGGGGGGCCGACACTGAAGCTTTCTTT.

The chain has TRBV6-5 and TRBJ2-2; 8 bases match TRBD1. The junction had 6 bases not matched to a gene; V was cut back by 2 bases and J by 4 bases. Per germline, CDR1 MNHEY and CDR2 SVGAGI. The CDR3 is 16 residues long. The CDR3 bases are TGTGCCAGCAGTTACAGTAGGACAGGGTTCACCGGGGAGCTGTTTTTT. Translated, it gives CASSYSRTGFTGELFF.

This chain connects TRBV5-1 to TRBJ2-3, with 7 nucleotides matching TRBD2. CDR3 length: 15 amino acids. Trimming at V came to 4 bases and at J to 2 bases, leaving 7 bases not matched to a gene. Germline V lookup: CDR1 SGHRS, CDR2 YFSETQ. In DNA, the CDR3 is TGCGCCAGCAGCCCCCGAGCGGGGCCCACAGATACGCAGTATTTT. As protein: CASSPRAGPTDTQYF.

This chain joins TRBV9 and TRBJ2-5, with D possibly matching TRBD2 (5 bases). Germline V gene sequence: CDR1 SGDLS, CDR2 YYNGEE. The CDR3 is made up of 17 amino acids. V gave up 0 bases and J gave up 5 bases, with 20 bases separating them. The CDR3 bases are TGTGCCAGCAGCGTAGGAGCGGTAAAGGCCCCGCCGGAGACCCAGTACTTC. This codes for CASSVGAVKAPPETQYF.

The V gene is TRBV5-1, the J gene TRBJ1-1, with TRBD1 identical over 9 bases. Germline CDR1 is SGHRS and CDR2 is YFSETQ. The CDR3 loop spans 14 amino acids. V dropped 4 bases and J dropped 5; count of bases not matched to a gene: 6. DNA for the CDR3: TGCGCCAGCAGCACCTCGACAGGGGGGACTGAAGCTTTCTTT. It specifies CASSTSTGGTEAFF.